This TCR beta chain is from a study of blood T cell repertoires in COVID-19. About the research overall: Researchers got acute and convalescent COVID-19 samples from the United States, Italy and Spain. In each case, the material was cDNA or gDNA derived from T cells, B-cell-depleted T cells, or PBMCs.

J lost 1 base, V lost 5 bases, and 1 base had no gene match. From germline, CDR1 is SGHAT and CDR2 FQNNGV. This CDR3 has 15 residues. This clone was recorded once. Methods used by the authors: Nucleated cell number was recorded as an estimate derived from reference gene primer amplification. Libraries were prepared by immunoSEQ multiplex PCR; TCRdb keeps only in-frame clonotypes and omits some of them. V and J calls and clone size are those listed in that table; D and trimming were worked out from the DNA. The sample holds some 240,000 clones, approximately 82% seen once. This sequence was found in a woman aged 40 to 50 who had recovered from COVID-19. This chain connects TRBV11-2 to TRBJ2-2; TRBD2 agrees at 10 bases. Sequencing was performed on peripheral blood. The DNA of the CDR3 is TGTGCCAGCAGCCCTAGCGGGGGGAACACCGGGGAGCTGTTTTTT. Encoded protein: CASSPSGGNTGELFF. The variable domain in full, completed from reference TRBV11-2 and TRBJ2-2, reads EAGVAQSPRYKIIEKRQSVAFWCNPISGHATLYWYQQILGQGPKLLIQFQNNGVVDDSQLPKDRFSAERLKGVDSTLKIQPAKLEDSAVYLCASSPSGGNTGELFFGEGSRLTVL.